These T cell receptor beta chains were read from a single sample in a study of cytomegalovirus exposure and HLA in healthy donors. Generated by immunoSEQ multiplex PCR, the TCRdb table keeps only in-frame clones and is missing some. Seen here are roughly 140,000 clones, around four fifths observed once, and the top ten hold 3% to 3.5%. Sequencing used PBMCs. Source of these receptors: a male donor in good health and CMV-seronegative. CDR3s include the opening cysteine and the closing phenylalanine or tryptophan. A D gene is named only where the DNA matches it firmly. Size is stated for part of the rows, as once, few or many counts, or as a class when the clone is expanded.

V gene	J gene	clone size	D gene	CDR3 protein	CDR3 DNA
TRBV28	TRBJ2-1	.	.	CASSRSYDNEQFF	TGTGCCAGCAGTCGGAGCTACGACAATGAGCAGTTCTTC
TRBV5-4	TRBJ2-1	.	TRBD1	CASSLAGQVPVIYNEQFF	TGTGCCAGCAGCTTGGCGGGACAGGTCCCGGTCATCTACAATGAGCAGTTCTTC
TRBV15	TRBJ1-4	.	.	CATRNVNREKLFF	TGTGCCACCCGGAACGTTAACAGGGAGAAACTGTTTTTT
TRBV27	TRBJ2-1	.	TRBD2	CASSSIGTSGKYNEQFF	TGTGCCAGCAGTTCCATCGGGACTAGCGGGAAGTACAATGAGCAGTTCTTC
TRBV9	TRBJ1-2	.	.	CASSDVTGKGYTF	TGTGCCAGCAGCGACGTTACAGGGAAAGGCTACACCTTC
TRBV5-8	TRBJ1-1	few	TRBD1	CASSPTGASEAFF	TGTGCCAGCAGCCCAACAGGGGCTAGTGAAGCTTTCTTT
TRBV7-5	TRBJ1-6	.	.	CARSPRYVHF	TGTGCCAGAAGCCCCCGCTATGTCCACTTT
TRBV5-4	TRBJ1-1	.	.	CASSLLGEENTEAFF	TGTGCCAGCAGCTTGTTGGGGGAGGAGAACACTGAAGCTTTCTTT
TRBV5-1	TRBJ1-2	.	TRBD1	CASSHQGGDGYTF	TGCGCCAGCAGCCATCAGGGGGGAGATGGCTACACCTTC
TRBV7-8	TRBJ2-7	.	TRBD2	CASSLDPSGGYEQYF	TGTGCCAGCAGCTTAGACCCTAGCGGCGGTTACGAGCAGTACTTC
TRBV7-2	TRBJ1-3	few	.	CASSPAVSSGNTIYF	TGTGCCAGCAGCCCCGCCGTCAGCTCTGGAAACACCATATATTTT
TRBV29-1	TRBJ1-4	.	.	CSVEIPGSGEKLFF	TGCAGCGTTGAAATCCCAGGGTCTGGCGAAAAACTGTTTTTT